The 28 T cell receptor beta chains in this list originate from one sample, sequenced in a study of regulatory T cells in long-lasting Graves disease. The time point denotes: persistent/refractory GD, antithyroid drugs over 5 years with positive TRAb. Generation of the TCR library employed RNA extracted from PBMCs. To make TCR beta libraries, researchers used iRepertoire HTBI primers and Arm-PCR of CDR3 regions. TCRdb analysed the multiplex PCR reads with MiXCR anew, one entry per CDR3 protein. Of about 660,000 distinct CDR3 sequences in the sample, about 32% are singletons; the top ten hold about two fifths. The starting material was peripheral blood mononuclear cells (PBMCs), obtained when the disease was refractory, from a patient treated with antithyroid drugs. These receptors came from a female donor with Graves disease.

The rearrangement uses TRBV9 and TRBJ1-5; 7 nucleotides agree with TRBD1. The V gene end was trimmed by 0 bases and the J gene end by 6 bases; junction bases not matched to a gene: 6. CDR3 length: 15 residues. CDR1 is SGDLS and CDR2 is YYNGEE in the germline V gene. The CDR3 protein is CASSVEGGAVQPQHF. The CDR3 nucleotides read TGTGCCAGCAGCGTAGAAGGGGGCGCGGTTCAGCCCCAGCATTTT.

J is TRBJ1-5 and V is TRBV6-1; maybe TRBD1 (6 bases). CDR3 length: 13 amino acids. V lost 8 bases and J lost 7, with 15 bases in between. CDR1 MNHNS and CDR2 SASEGT come from the germline V gene. The DNA for the CDR3 is TGTGCCAGCTCAGGGGACGGGGTCCAGCCCCAGCATTTT. This codes for CASSGDGVQPQHF.

The V and J genes are TRBV7-6 and TRBJ2-5, with 9 bases that match TRBD2. Per germline, CDR1 SGHVS and CDR2 FNYEAQ. Trimming cost V 5 bases and J 4 bases; bases outside gene matches: 8. This CDR3 region has 15 residues. DNA for the CDR3: TGTGCCAGCAGCATCGAAGCGGGAGGAGGAGAGACCCAGTACTTC. This sequence encodes CASSIEAGGGETQYF.

This clonotype was picked up many times. The chain links TRBV7-2 to TRBJ2-2, with 12 bases lining up with TRBD2. CDR1 and CDR2 from the germline V gene are SGHTA and FQGNSA. The J segment lost 4 bases and the V segment lost 6 bases, leaving 12 bases of the junction unmatched. The CDR3 spans 18 residues. CDR3 sequence reads: CASRRLAGVAGRTGELFF. DNA of the CDR3: TGTGCCAGCAGGAGACTAGCGGGAGTTGCCGGTCGCACCGGGGAGCTGTTTTTT.

The genes are TRBV15 and TRBJ2-7, with D tentatively TRBD1 (5 bases). CDR1 is LNHNV, CDR2 YYDKDF, per germline (reference sequence). This CDR3 has 14 residues. Between the trimmed V and J ends, which lost 2 bases and 2 bases, there was a span of 10 bases. The CDR3 coding sequence is TGTGCCACCAGCAGACCGACAGCCACCTACGAGCAGTACTTC. It yields the protein CATSRPTATYEQYF.

The chain recombines TRBV19 with TRBJ2-7; 8 bases align to TRBD2. V was pared by 4 bases and J by 5 bases, with 13 bases of the junction left unmatched. The germline V gene encodes CDR1 LNHDA and CDR2 SQIVND (reference sequence). The CDR3 runs 16 residues. The DNA of the CDR3 is TGTGCCAGTAGTAGCCCAATCGGGGGGGCAGCGCACGAGCAGTACTTC. Encoded protein: CASSSPIGGAAHEQYF.

On this clonotype itself: A read error may account for a junction end that differs from germline. The chain is built from TRBV2 and TRBJ1-1; no reliable D call. The germline CDR1 and CDR2 sequences are SNHLY and FYNNEI. This CDR3 region has 13 residues. CDR3 bases: TGTGCCAGCAGTGATGGCGGGAACGCTGAAGCTTTCTTT. This translates into CASSDGGNAEAFF.

J is TRBJ1-2 and V is TRBV5-1, with 7 bases that match TRBD1. The junction had 11 bases not matched to a gene; V was cut back by 4 bases and J by 8 bases. The germline gives CDR1 SGHRS, CDR2 YFSETQ. This CDR3 is 14 amino acids long. CDR3 amino acids: CASSVMNRGRGYTF. CDR3 DNA: TGCGCCAGCAGCGTGATGAACAGGGGACGAGGCTACACCTTC.

CDR3 DNA: TGTGCCAGCAGCCCGGGCCAGGGAGGAGCTTTCTTT. This translates into CASSPGQGGAFF. The rearrangement joins TRBV9 to TRBJ1-1; the D gene is possibly TRBD1 (5 bases). Germline V CDR1 and CDR2: SGDLS, YYNGEE. The CDR3 length is 12 residues. V was shortened by 4 bases and J by 10 bases, with 14 bases between the two germline ends. Drawing the rest from reference TRBV9 and TRBJ1-1, the complete variable domain is DSGVTQTPKHLITATGQRVTLRCSPRSGDLSVYWYQQSLDQGLQFLIQYYNGEERAKGNILERFSAQQFPDLHSELNLSSLELGDSALYFCASSPGQGGAFFGQGTRLTVV.

The rearrangement uses TRBV11-2 and TRBJ2-7; maybe TRBD1 (6 bases). V dropped 5 bases and J dropped 6 bases, with 11 bases sitting between them. The CDR3 totals 12 residues. Germline CDR1 reads SGHAT; CDR2 reads FQNNGV. In DNA form, the CDR3 reads TGTGCCAGCAGCCGGACAGTTCCCGAGCAGTACTTC. Translation gives CASSRTVPEQYF.

This clonotype was observed a few times. This chain uses TRBV9 with TRBJ2-5, with 7 bases that match TRBD2. V was clipped by 3 bases and J by 4 bases; unmatched bases: 12. The germline V gene has CDR1 SGDLS and CDR2 YYNGEE. The CDR3 runs 16 residues. CDR3 DNA sequence: TGTGCCAGCAGCGCGGGGGTGGCGGGAGTTTTAGAGACCCAGTACTTC. It specifies CASSAGVAGVLETQYF.

The chain couples TRBV25-1 to TRBJ2-5; D assignment may be TRBD1 or TRBD2 (7 bases each). V was clipped by 6 bases and J by 5 bases, with 19 bases between them. The CDR3 spans 15 residues. Per germline, CDR1 MGHDK and CDR2 SYGVNS. In nucleotides, the CDR3 is TGTGCCAGCAGGACCCAGGGAGGGGGCATGGAGACCCAGTACTTC. It is translated as CASRTQGGGMETQYF.

Only a few counts were recorded for this clonotype. The chain uses TRBV15 and TRBJ1-5, with a tentative D call TRBD1 (5 bases). The CDR3 runs 15 residues. The V gene's germline CDR1 is LNHNV and CDR2 YYDKDF (reference sequence). Between the trimmed V and J ends, which lost 1 base and 9 bases, there was a span of 16 bases. CDR3 loop: CATSRAGAVPSPQHF. Written as DNA, the CDR3 is TGTGCCACCAGCAGAGCTGGGGCCGTCCCATCGCCCCAGCATTTT.

The chain couples TRBV12-3 or TRBV12-4 to TRBJ2-1, with 9 bases fitting TRBD1. V shed 5 bases, J shed 5 bases, and the junction held 7 bases outside the gene matches. This CDR3 has 15 residues. The CDR3 DNA is TGTGCCAGCAGTGCCGGACAGGGGATGCACAATGAGCAGTTCTTC. It specifies CASSAGQGMHNEQFF.

The chain carries TRBV19 and TRBJ2-7, with D hard to call. CDR1 LNHDA and CDR2 SQIVND come from the germline V gene (reference sequence). With 3 bases removed from V and 1 base from J, the gap between germline ends came to 10 bases. There are 14 residues in the CDR3. The CDR3 sequence: CASSIGRRSYEQYF. Written as DNA, the CDR3 is TGTGCCAGTAGTATTGGTCGCAGATCCTACGAGCAGTACTTC. Full variable domain (remainder filled in from reference TRBV19 and TRBJ2-7): DGGITQSPKYLFRKEGQNVTLSCEQNLNHDAMYWYRQDPGQGLRLIYYSQIVNDFQKGDIAEGYSVSREKKESFPLTVTSAQKNPTAFYLCASSIGRRSYEQYFGPGTRLTVT.

This clonotype was seen only once. The chain has TRBV6-1 and TRBJ1-1; D unclear. The CDR3 runs 17 residues. Germline values: CDR1 MNHNS, CDR2 SASEGT. Trimming removed 5 bases from V and 0 bases from J, with 19 bases in between. The CDR3 region is CASSRLTVLPLNTEAFF. CDR3 coding DNA: TGTGCCAGCAGTCGTCTTACAGTGTTGCCCCTGAACACTGAAGCTTTCTTT.

The table lists this clonotype with many counts. The CDR3 region has the DNA TGTGCCAGCAGCCCTCTACAGGGTAACACTGAAGCTTTCTTT. It encodes CASSPLQGNTEAFF. The chain joins TRBV11-2 to TRBJ1-1, with D possibly matching TRBD1 (6 bases). CDR1 SGHAT and CDR2 FQNNGV come from the germline V gene. CDR3 length: 14 amino acids. Trimming left V 5 bases short and J 2 bases short, with 12 bases between.

This clonotype was seen more than once but under ten times. The chain employs TRBV20-1 and TRBJ1-6; D gene unclear. The germline gives CDR1 DFQATT, CDR2 SNEGSKA (reference sequence). The CDR3 is 14 amino acids. The germline V and J ends were trimmed by 3 bases and 10 bases, with 16 bases remaining between them. In DNA form, the CDR3 reads TGCAGTGCTAGGACCCCAGGCGGTCCGTCACCCCTCCACTTT. Its translation is CSARTPGGPSPLHF.

This clonotype was picked up many times. The chain is built from TRBV2 and TRBJ2-7, with TRBD2 matching over 10 bases. The CDR3 covers 15 residues. V was pared by 0 bases and J by 7 bases, with 6 bases of the junction left unmatched. Germline CDR1 SNHLY, CDR2 FYNNEI. The CDR3 reads CASSEATTGLAEQYF. The CDR3 DNA reads TGTGCCAGCAGTGAAGCTACGACGGGACTAGCGGAGCAGTACTTC.

The chain recombines TRBV20-1 with TRBJ2-1, with unresolved D. Per germline, CDR1 DFQATT and CDR2 SNEGSKA (reference sequence). V shed 0 bases and J shed 3 bases, with 15 bases lying between them. This CDR3 contains 16 residues. The CDR3, as DNA: TGCAGTGCTAGAGATCGGGTGAAAACCCTCTACAATGAGCAGTTCTTC. Protein: CSARDRVKTLYNEQFF.

Only a few counts were recorded for this clonotype. The rearrangement links TRBV19 to TRBJ2-5; 9 nucleotides agree with TRBD1. Per germline, CDR1 LNHDA and CDR2 SQIVND (reference sequence). Trimming removed 4 bases from V and 4 bases from J; junction bases left unmatched: 4. This CDR3 comprises 14 residues. CDR3 in amino acids: CASSTQGAGETQYF. As DNA, the CDR3 is TGTGCCAGTAGTACACAGGGGGCTGGAGAGACCCAGTACTTC.

V and J are TRBV7-3 and TRBJ1-6; 10 bases are a match to TRBD1. With V trimmed by 6 bases and J by 9 bases, 8 bases remained unmatched. The germline gives CDR1 SGHTA, CDR2 FQGTGA. The CDR3 length is 15 residues. As DNA, the CDR3 is TGTGCCAGCAGTTATACCGGGACAGGGGTTTCACCCCTCCACTTT. It is translated as CASSYTGTGVSPLHF.

This clonotype has more than one count but fewer than ten. The CDR3 spells CASSLGREGYTF. The CDR3 region has the DNA TGTGCCAGCAGCTTGGGACGGGAAGGCTACACCTTC. The gene calls are TRBV5-6 and TRBJ1-2; unclear D gene. The CDR3 is 12 residues long. The V and J ends lost 0 bases and 8 bases respectively, with 8 bases between them. Per the germline V gene, CDR1 is SGHDT and CDR2 is YYEEEE.

The rearrangement uses TRBV7-6 and TRBJ1-1; possible D gene TRBD1, 5 bases. This CDR3 is built from 14 residues. Germline lookup yields CDR1 SGHVS and CDR2 FNYEAQ. The V end was cut by 8 bases, the J end by 5 bases, with 18 bases between. CDR3: CASRPGGESTEAFF. The CDR3 coding sequence is TGTGCCAGCCGACCCGGGGGAGAGAGTACTGAAGCTTTCTTT.

This clonotype was detected ten times or more. This chain links TRBV6-4 with TRBJ1-5, with unresolved D. Trimming left V 5 bases short and J 5 bases short, with 13 bases between. The CDR3 has 14 amino acids. The germline CDR1 and CDR2 sequences are MRHNA and SNTAGT. The CDR3 loop reads CASSLPAAHQPQHF. In DNA, the CDR3 is TGTGCCAGCAGTTTGCCCGCAGCCCATCAGCCCCAGCATTTT.

This CDR3 reads CASYTGASGANVLTF. CDR3 DNA: TGTGCCAGCTACACAGGGGCCTCTGGGGCCAACGTCCTGACTTTC. The genes are TRBV7-9 and TRBJ2-6, with TRBD1 matching 7 bases. CDR1 and CDR2 from the germline V gene are SEHNR and FQNEAQ (reference sequence). This CDR3 spans 15 amino acids. Unmatched junction bases numbered 4, after V lost 8 bases and J lost 0 bases.

Only a few counts were recorded for this clonotype. The chain carries TRBV10-3 and TRBJ1-4, with TRBD1 as a possible D gene (6 bases). The CDR3 totals 14 residues. CDR1 and CDR2 (germline): ENHRY, SYGVKD. Trimming stripped 2 bases from V and 8 bases from J, with 12 bases between. CDR3 sequence (DNA): TGTGCCATCAGTGAGAACAGGGATGGAGAAAAACTGTTTTTT. Translating it yields CAISENRDGEKLFF.

This clonotype was counted ten times or more. An end of the junction does not agree with germline; a read error may underlie this. The chain employs TRBV19 and TRBJ1-5, with 7 bases identical to TRBD1. This CDR3 has 14 residues. Germline V gives CDR1 LNHDA, CDR2 SQIVND (reference sequence). The CDR3 spells CASSTGQGNQPQHF. CDR3 bases: TGTGCCAGCAGTACCGGACAGGGCAATCAGCCCCAGCATTTT.